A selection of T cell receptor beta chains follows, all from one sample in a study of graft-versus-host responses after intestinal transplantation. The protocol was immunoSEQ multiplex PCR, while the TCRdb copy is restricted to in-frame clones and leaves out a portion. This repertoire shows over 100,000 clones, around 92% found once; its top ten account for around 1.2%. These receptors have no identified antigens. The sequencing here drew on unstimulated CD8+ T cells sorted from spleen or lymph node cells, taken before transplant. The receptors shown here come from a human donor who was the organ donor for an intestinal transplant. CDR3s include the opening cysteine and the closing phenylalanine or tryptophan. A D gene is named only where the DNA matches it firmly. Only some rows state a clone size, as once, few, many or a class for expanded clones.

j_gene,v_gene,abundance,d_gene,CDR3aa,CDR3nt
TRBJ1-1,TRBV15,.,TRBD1,CATRRDRGNTEAFF,TGTGCCACCAGGCGGGACAGGGGGAACACTGAAGCTTTCTTT
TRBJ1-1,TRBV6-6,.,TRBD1,CASRNRGNTEAFF,TGTGCCAGCAGGAACAGGGGGAACACTGAAGCTTTCTTT
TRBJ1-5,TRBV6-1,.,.,CASGGDSRGNQPQHF,TGTGCCAGCGGAGGAGACTCTCGGGGCAATCAGCCCCAGCATTTT
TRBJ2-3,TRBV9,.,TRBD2,CASSGGLRTSGLSTDTQYF,TGTGCCAGCAGCGGGGGGCTCAGGACTAGCGGCCTTAGCACAGATACGCAGTATTTT
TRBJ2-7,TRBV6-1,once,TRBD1,CASGDRGYEQYF,TGTGCCAGTGGGGACAGGGGGTACGAGCAGTACTTC
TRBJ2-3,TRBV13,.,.,CASSLRGGLGGDTQYF,TGTGCCAGCAGCTTACGGGGCGGGCTTGGGGGAGATACGCAGTATTTT
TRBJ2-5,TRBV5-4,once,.,CASSWEGLQETQYF,TGTGCCAGCAGCTGGGAAGGGCTCCAAGAGACCCAGTACTTC
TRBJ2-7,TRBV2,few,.,CASSDSWRAGEQYF,TGTGCCAGCAGTGATTCATGGCGGGCGGGGGAGCAGTACTTC
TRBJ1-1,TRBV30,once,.,CAWSVPPEAFF,TGTGCCTGGAGTGTACCCCCTGAAGCTTTCTTT
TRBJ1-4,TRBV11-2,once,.,CASSLRGGRREKLFF,TGTGCCAGCAGCTTAAGAGGGGGGAGACGGGAAAAACTGTTTTTT
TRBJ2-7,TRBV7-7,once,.,CASSLSRGTAYEQYF,TGTGCCAGCAGCTTAAGTCGCGGGACGGCCTACGAGCAGTACTTC
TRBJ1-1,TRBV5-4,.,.,CASSGWTSKAFF,TGTGCCAGCAGCGGTTGGACATCCAAAGCTTTCTTT
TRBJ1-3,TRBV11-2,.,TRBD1,CASRDRGISGNTIYF,TGTGCCAGCAGAGACAGGGGAATCTCTGGAAACACCATATATTTT
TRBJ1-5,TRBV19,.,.,CASSILVHQPQHF,TGTGCCAGTAGTATTTTGGTGCATCAGCCCCAGCATTTT
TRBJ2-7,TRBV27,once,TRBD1,CASSTRGRGYEQYF,TGTGCCAGCAGTACCAGGGGGCGCGGGTACGAGCAGTACTTC
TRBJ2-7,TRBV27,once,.,CASSLGTLYEQYF,TGTGCCAGCAGTTTAGGGACTCTCTACGAGCAGTACTTC
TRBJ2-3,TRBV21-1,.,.,CASTRRAGTADTQYF,TGTGCCAGCACCCGACGGGCAGGGACGGCAGATACGCAGTATTTT
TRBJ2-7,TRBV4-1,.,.,CASSQDENWAYEQYF,TGCGCCAGCAGCCAAGATGAGAACTGGGCCTACGAGCAGTACTTC
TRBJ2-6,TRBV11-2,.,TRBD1,CASSLWTGALSGANVLTF,TGTGCCAGCAGCCTGTGGACAGGGGCCCTCTCTGGGGCCAACGTCCTGACTTTC
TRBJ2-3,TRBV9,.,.,CASSPWASGATDTQYF,TGTGCCAGCAGCCCTTGGGCCTCGGGCGCCACAGATACGCAGTATTTT
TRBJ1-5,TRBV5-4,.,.,CASSLAPRNQPQHF,TGTGCCAGCAGCTTGGCCCCTAGGAATCAGCCCCAGCATTTT
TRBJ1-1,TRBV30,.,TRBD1,CAWSVQGAPTNTEAFF,TGTGCCTGGAGTGTTCAGGGGGCTCCCACGAACACTGAAGCTTTCTTT
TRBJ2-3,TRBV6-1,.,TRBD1,CASSEYLGQGTDTQYF,TGTGCCAGCAGTGAATACCTTGGACAGGGAACAGATACGCAGTATTTT
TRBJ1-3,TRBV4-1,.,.,CASNQEGSGNTIYF,TGCGCCAGCAACCAAGAAGGCTCTGGAAACACCATATATTTT
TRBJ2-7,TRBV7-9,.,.,CASSSRTAVPYEQYF,TGTGCCAGCAGTTCTAGGACAGCGGTCCCCTACGAGCAGTACTTC
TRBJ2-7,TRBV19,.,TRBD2,CASSPGGISYEQYF,TGTGCCAGTTCCCCCGGGGGGATCTCCTACGAGCAGTACTTC
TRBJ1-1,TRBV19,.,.,CASSIDWSRDYGWMNTEAFF,TGTGCCAGTAGTATAGATTGGTCCCGGGACTATGGATGGATGAACACTGAAGCTTTCTTT
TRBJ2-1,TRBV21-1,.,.,CASSGDSTRNEQFF,TGTGCCAGCAGCGGGGACAGCACACGCAATGAGCAGTTCTTC
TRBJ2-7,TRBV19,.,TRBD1,CASSMGTGGGYEQYF,TGTGCCAGTAGTATGGGGACAGGGGGGGGCTACGAGCAGTACTTC